The T cell receptor beta chain described here comes from a study of blood T cell repertoires in COVID-19. Repertoires were generated with immunoSEQ multiplex PCR, while TCRdb's copy carries only in-frame clones and drops some. The table includes more than 300,000 clones, approximately 89% detected once. The sample taken for sequencing was PBMCs or T cells enriched from blood (not recorded which). This sequence originates from a woman aged 40 to 49 who had been exposed to COVID-19.

CDR3 coding DNA: TGTGCCAGCAGCATCCCCGGCGACAGGGTCGAAGCTTTCTTT. Protein product: CASSIPGDRVEAFF. This chain joins TRBV5-6 and TRBJ1-1, with TRBD1 matching over 7 bases. V was clipped by 4 bases and J by 8 bases; unmatched bases: 11. This CDR3 region has 14 residues. Germline V gene data show CDR1 as SGHDT and CDR2 as YYEEEE.